This passage covers 30 T cell receptor beta chains from one sample sequenced in a study of blood T cell repertoires in COVID-19. TCRdb's copy holds only in-frame clones and misses some; the assay was immunoSEQ multiplex PCR. The sample has 200,000 to 250,000 clones, approximately 91% seen once. Input material: peripheral blood. The receptors come from a woman in her sixties with acute or convalescent COVID-19.

The chain carries TRBV27 and TRBJ2-6; 9 bases are a match to TRBD1. Germline CDR1 reads MNHEY; CDR2 reads SMNVEV (reference sequence). The CDR3 is 22 residues long. The ends lost 3 bases at V and 1 base at J; junction bases unmatched: 19. In nucleotides, the CDR3 is TGTGCCAGCAGTTTCAGGCTTTTGGCAGGGACAGGGTTATCTTCTGGGGCCAACGTCCTGACTTTC. Its translation: CASSFRLLAGTGLSSGANVLTF.

In DNA form, the CDR3 reads TGCGCCAGCAGCCTGACCGGGACAGAGTTCTACGAGCAGTACTTC. Its protein is CASSLTGTEFYEQYF. The chain couples TRBV5-1 to TRBJ2-7; 7 bases agree with TRBD1. This CDR3 region has 15 residues. The germline CDR1 and CDR2 sequences are SGHRS and YFSETQ. The junction had 10 bases not matched to a gene; V was cut back by 4 bases and J by 3 bases.

The V gene is TRBV6-2 or TRBV6-3, the J gene TRBJ2-7, with 10 nucleotides matching TRBD1. Per the germline V gene, CDR1 is MNHEY and CDR2 is SVGEGT. This CDR3 comprises 15 residues. The V and J ends lost 4 bases and 0 bases, in that order; junction bases with no gene match: 3. As DNA, the CDR3 is TGTGCCAGCAGTTCCCGGACAGGGGGCTCCTACGAGCAGTACTTC. Residues: CASSSRTGGSYEQYF.

The chain joins TRBV19 to TRBJ1-2; possibly TRBD1 for D (6 bases). The germline V gene encodes CDR1 LNHDA and CDR2 SQIVND (reference sequence). The CDR3 extends over 13 amino acids. The germline V and J ends were trimmed by 5 bases and 5 bases, with 12 bases remaining between them. This chain's CDR3 is CASSPRDRYGYTF. CDR3 in DNA: TGTGCCAGTAGTCCCCGAGACAGGTATGGCTACACCTTC.

The genes are TRBV2 and TRBJ2-1; 9 bases map to TRBD1. This CDR3 has 15 amino acids. J was trimmed by 7 bases and V by 6 bases; bases with no gene match: 10. The germline V gene has CDR1 SNHLY and CDR2 FYNNEI. The chain's CDR3 is CASREKRTGENEQFF. The CDR3 DNA follows: TGTGCCAGCAGAGAAAAGCGGACAGGGGAGAATGAGCAGTTCTTC.

The J gene is TRBJ2-5, the V gene TRBV7-9; 9 nucleotides match TRBD2. CDR3 size: 16 residues. Germline V lookup: CDR1 SEHNR, CDR2 FQNEAQ (reference sequence). Trimming removed 2 bases from V and 5 bases from J; junction bases left unmatched: 9. This CDR3 reads CASSLNRAGGRETQYF. In nucleotides, the CDR3 is TGTGCCAGCAGCTTAAATCGAGCGGGGGGCCGGGAGACCCAGTACTTC.

V gene TRBV7-2 combines with J gene TRBJ1-5; D remains ambiguous. V was cut by 3 bases and J by 4 bases, with 10 bases left in between. The germline V gene encodes CDR1 SGHTA and CDR2 FQGNSA. This CDR3 has 14 residues. The chain's CDR3 is CASSLRRGNQPQHF. CDR3 DNA: TGTGCCAGCAGCTTGAGGCGAGGAAATCAGCCCCAGCATTTT.

The gene calls are TRBV5-6 and TRBJ2-5, with D tentatively TRBD1 (5 bases). This CDR3 spans 15 amino acids. From germline, CDR1 is SGHDT and CDR2 YYEEEE. Trimming took 3 bases from V and 0 from J, leaving 12 bases between them. The CDR3 nucleotides are TGTGCCAGCAGCTCGATCAGGGTGAACCAAGAGACCCAGTACTTC. Translation: CASSSIRVNQETQYF.

The chain carries TRBV7-6 and TRBJ1-3, with D maybe TRBD1 (6 bases). The germline gives CDR1 SGHVS, CDR2 FNYEAQ. This CDR3 is built from 15 residues. The V end lost 1 base, the J end lost 0 bases, and 7 bases lay between the germline ends. The DNA for the CDR3 is TGTGCCAGCAGCTTAGAGGACAGCTCTGGAAACACCATATATTTT. Translating gives CASSLEDSSGNTIYF.

V and J are TRBV1 and TRBJ2-7; the D segment call TRBD2 is taken from the table without a DNA check. TRBV1 is a listed pseudogene. CDR3 length: 18 amino acids. The CDR3 spells CTSSQDSGRLLYSYEQYF. The CDR3 DNA sequence: TGCACCAGCAGCCAGGATAGCGGGAGGCTCCTTTACTCCTACGAGCAGTACTTC.

The chain is built from TRBV3-1 (or the pseudogene TRBV3-2) and TRBJ2-6, with TRBD2 matching over 12 bases. There are 18 residues in the CDR3. With 5 bases clipped from V and 0 bases from J, the junction kept 5 bases outside the gene matches. The germline V gene encodes CDR1 LGHDT and CDR2 YNNKEL (reference sequence). CDR3 sequence: CASSTLAGGLSGANVLTF. The CDR3 nucleotides are TGTGCCAGCAGCACACTAGCGGGGGGCCTCTCTGGGGCCAACGTCCTGACTTTC.

A few counts support this clone. This rearrangement joins TRBV7-9 to TRBJ1-1; 7 bases are a match to TRBD1. V lost 1 base and J lost 5; bases outside the gene matches: 4. The germline gives CDR1 SEHNR, CDR2 FQNEAQ (reference sequence). The CDR3 runs 14 residues. For the CDR3, the DNA is TGTGCCAGCAGCTTAGATACAGGGGTAACTGAAGCTTTCTTT. It specifies CASSLDTGVTEAFF.

The V call is TRBV6-5, the J call TRBJ1-6; D not certain. V lost 6 bases to trimming and J lost 1 base, with 10 bases between them. This CDR3 has 15 residues. CDR1 is MNHEY, CDR2 SVGAGI, per germline. DNA for the CDR3: TGTGCCAGCAGGAACGGGTGGTCCTATAATTCACCCCTCCACTTT. Protein sequence: CASRNGWSYNSPLHF.

The rearrangement joins TRBV3-1 (or the pseudogene TRBV3-2) to TRBJ1-3, with D unclear. Germline V gene lookup returns CDR1 LGHDT and CDR2 YNNKEL (reference sequence). The V end lost 4 bases, the J end lost 7 bases, and 14 bases lay between the germline ends. The CDR3 runs to 14 residues. CDR3 protein: CASSPNPGRNTIYF. CDR3 in DNA: TGTGCCAGCAGCCCTAATCCCGGCAGGAACACCATATATTTT.

This clone was counted between two and nine times. The J gene is TRBJ2-7, the V gene TRBV5-1; a possible D gene is TRBD2 (7 bases). Trimming removed 4 bases at V and 2 bases at J, with 13 bases between. Germline V lookup: CDR1 SGHRS, CDR2 YFSETQ. The CDR3 is 14 residues long. CDR3 in amino acids: CASSVTGGTYEQYF. CDR3 nucleotides: TGCGCCAGCAGCGTTACGGGGGGCACCTACGAGCAGTACTTC.

The CDR3 DNA reads TGTGCCAGCAGTGGGACAGTTAATTCACCCCTCCACTTT. It is translated as CASSGTVNSPLHF. The chain employs TRBV12-3 or TRBV12-4 and TRBJ1-6; 7 bases match TRBD1. J was trimmed by 6 bases and V by 5 bases; bases with no gene match: 1. This CDR3 spans 13 amino acids.

This chain links TRBV5-4 with TRBJ2-2; TRBD2 might be the D (6 bases). CDR3 length: 15 residues. Trimming took off 0 bases at V and 4 bases at J, with 10 bases between the two ends. Germline V gene sequence: CDR1 SGHNT, CDR2 YYREEE (reference sequence). In nucleotides, the CDR3 is TGTGCCAGCAGCTTGGACGGCGGGGTCACCGGGGAGCTGTTTTTT. It codes for CASSLDGGVTGELFF.

The chain uses TRBV9 and TRBJ1-1; maybe TRBD1 (5 bases). The germline gives CDR1 SGDLS, CDR2 YYNGEE. This CDR3 has 13 amino acids. V dropped 5 bases and J dropped 1 base, with 9 bases sitting between them. The DNA for the CDR3 is TGTGCCAGCAGTGGAGGGACGAACACTGAAGCTTTCTTT. This encodes CASSGGTNTEAFF.

This clone appeared a single time. V is TRBV20-1 and J is TRBJ1-1; TRBD1 matches 7 bases. After removal of 3 bases from V and 5 bases from J, the junction contained 6 bases not matched to a gene. This CDR3 has 13 residues. Germline CDR1 is DFQATT and CDR2 is SNEGSKA (reference sequence). For the CDR3, the DNA is TGCAGTGCTAGTTCAGGGGGGAGGACTGAAGCTTTCTTT. Residues: CSASSGGRTEAFF.

The chain combines TRBV6-2 or TRBV6-3 with TRBJ2-7; possible D gene TRBD2, 5 bases. The CDR3 is made up of 12 amino acids. CDR1 MNHEY and CDR2 SVGEGT come from the germline V gene. Deletions cut 4 bases from V and 4 bases from J, with 8 bases between. The CDR3 here is CASSWENYEQYF. DNA for the CDR3: TGTGCCAGCAGTTGGGAGAATTACGAGCAGTACTTC.

V gene TRBV2 combines with J gene TRBJ2-1; 7 nucleotides line up with TRBD1. CDR3 size: 14 residues. The junction had 3 bases not matched to a gene; V was cut back by 6 bases and J by 1 base. Looked up from germline, CDR1 is SNHLY and CDR2 is FYNNEI. CDR3 protein: CASRTGLSYNEQFF. CDR3 sequence (DNA): TGTGCCAGCAGGACAGGGTTATCCTACAATGAGCAGTTCTTC. The full variable domain, in which reference TRBV2 and TRBJ2-1 provide the parts outside the CDR3, is EPEVTQTPSHQVTQMGQEVILRCVPISNHLYFYWYRQILGQKVEFLVSFYNNEISEKSEIFDDQFSVERPDGSNFTLKIRSTKLEDSAMYFCASRTGLSYNEQFFGPGTRLTVL.

V is TRBV28 and J is TRBJ2-3, with unresolved D. This CDR3 is 11 amino acids long. Germline V gives CDR1 MDHEN, CDR2 SYDVKM. The V end lost 3 bases, the J end lost 5 bases, and 3 bases lay between the germline ends. CDR3 sequence reads: CASSFGDTQYF. Written as DNA, the CDR3 is TGTGCCAGCAGTTTCGGAGATACGCAGTATTTT.

The V gene is TRBV5-1, the J gene TRBJ2-1, with 12 bases lining up with TRBD2. Germline CDR1 is SGHRS and CDR2 is YFSETQ. The CDR3 length is 15 residues. With V trimmed by 4 bases and J by 6 bases, 5 bases remained unmatched. CDR3 sequence: CASSRQGLAGNEQFF. The CDR3 region has the DNA TGCGCCAGCAGCCGCCAGGGACTAGCGGGCAATGAGCAGTTCTTC.

V is TRBV10-3 and J is TRBJ1-3; possibly TRBD1 for D (5 bases). CDR3 length: 14 residues. CDR1 and CDR2 from the germline V gene are ENHRY and SYGVKD. With 3 bases removed from V and 8 bases from J, the gap between germline ends came to 14 bases. The CDR3 DNA reads as TGTGCCATCAGTGAAGACCCAGGGATTTACACCATATATTTT. This codes for CAISEDPGIYTIYF.

The chain is built from TRBV5-1 and TRBJ2-7; tentative D call: TRBD1 (5 bases). V lost 6 bases and J 3 bases, leaving 7 bases between the germline ends. Germline V lookup: CDR1 SGHRS, CDR2 YFSETQ. CDR3 length equals 11 residues. CDR3 DNA sequence: TGCGCCAGCACAGGACACTACGAGCAGTACTTC. Translation: CASTGHYEQYF.

The chain has TRBV15 and TRBJ2-7; a weak D match, TRBD2 (6 bases). The CDR3 spans 14 residues. Between the trimmed V and J ends, which lost 0 bases and 3 bases, there was a span of 9 bases. Per germline, CDR1 LNHNV and CDR2 YYDKDF (reference sequence). DNA for the CDR3: TGTGCCACCAGCAGAGACGGAGGGAACTACGAGCAGTACTTC. This gives the protein CATSRDGGNYEQYF.

V usage is TRBV4-1 and J usage is TRBJ1-1; D gene unclear. Trimming removed 2 bases at V and 0 bases at J, with 7 bases between. The CDR3 consists of 14 residues. The V gene's germline CDR1 is MGHRA and CDR2 YSYEKL. The CDR3 sequence: CASSQPFMNTEAFF. The CDR3 DNA reads as TGCGCCAGCAGCCAACCCTTTATGAACACTGAAGCTTTCTTT.

In nucleotides, the CDR3 is TGTGCCAGCAGCTTAGGGAGGACTAGCGGGAGTAGTGAGCAGTTCTTC. Protein sequence: CASSLGRTSGSSEQFF. V is TRBV11-2 and J is TRBJ2-1; 13 nucleotides match TRBD2. Germline V CDR1 and CDR2: SGHAT, FQNNGV. CDR3 size: 16 residues. The J segment lost 9 bases and the V segment lost 1 base, leaving 6 bases of the junction unmatched.

This chain links TRBV7-8 with TRBJ2-1; 9 nucleotides agree with TRBD1. Germline CDR1 SGHVS, CDR2 FQNEAQ. The CDR3 contains 14 residues. Trimming took 2 bases from V and 11 from J; bases not matched to a gene: 7. The CDR3 sequence is CASSLSQGATQQFF. The CDR3 DNA reads as TGTGCCAGCAGCTTATCACAGGGGGCAACTCAGCAGTTCTTC.

V gene TRBV19 combines with J gene TRBJ1-2; D unresolved. The CDR3 is 13 residues long. CDR1 and CDR2 from the germline V gene are LNHDA and SQIVND (reference sequence). V lost 4 bases and J 8 bases, leaving 14 bases between the germline ends. The CDR3 DNA sequence: TGTGCCAGTAGTACCTCGGGAGCGGGAGGCTACACCTTC. Its protein is CASSTSGAGGYTF.